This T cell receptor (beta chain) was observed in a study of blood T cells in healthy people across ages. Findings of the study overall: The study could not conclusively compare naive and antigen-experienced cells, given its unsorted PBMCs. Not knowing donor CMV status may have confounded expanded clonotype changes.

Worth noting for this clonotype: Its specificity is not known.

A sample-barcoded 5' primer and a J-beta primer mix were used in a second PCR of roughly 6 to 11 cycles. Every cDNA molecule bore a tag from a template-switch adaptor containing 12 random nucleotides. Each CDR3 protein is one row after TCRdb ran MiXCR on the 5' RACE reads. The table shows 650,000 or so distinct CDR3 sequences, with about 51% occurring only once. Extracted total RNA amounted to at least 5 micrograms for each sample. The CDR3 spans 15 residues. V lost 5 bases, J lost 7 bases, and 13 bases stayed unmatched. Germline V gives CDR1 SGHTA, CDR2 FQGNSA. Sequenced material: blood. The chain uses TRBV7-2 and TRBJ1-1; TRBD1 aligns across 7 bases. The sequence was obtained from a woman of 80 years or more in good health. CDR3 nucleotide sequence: TGTGCCAGCAGCACCCTTCCAGGGGGGAACCTTGAAGCTTTCTTT. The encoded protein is CASSTLPGGNLEAFF. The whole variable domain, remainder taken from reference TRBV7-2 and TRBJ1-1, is GAGVSQSPSNKVTEKGKDVELRCDPISGHTALYWYRQSLGQGLEFLIYFQGNSAPDKSGLPSDRFSAERTGGSVSTLTIQRTQQEDSAVYLCASSTLPGGNLEAFFGQGTRLTVV.